Listed below are T cell receptor beta chains from one sample, sequenced in a study of blood T cell repertoires in COVID-19. TCRdb's table, derived via immunoSEQ multiplex PCR, lists solely in-frame clones and lacks some. The sample gives some 83,000 clones, around 81% of which show up once; 44% is in the top ten. The sample taken for sequencing was peripheral blood. Receptors originate from a man at least 80 years old with acute or convalescent COVID-19. CDR3s include the opening cysteine and the closing phenylalanine or tryptophan. The D gene is left open where the match is weak. Size is stated for part of the rows, as once, few or many counts, or as a class when the clone is expanded.

TGTGCCAGCAGTACAGGGTACAATGAGCAGTTCTTC | CASSTGYNEQFF | . | TRBJ2-1 | . | TRBV6-5
TGTGCCAGCAGTTTCGGACAGGGGAACACTGAAGCTTTCTTT | CASSFGQGNTEAFF | . | TRBJ1-1 | TRBD1 | TRBV28
TGTGCCAGCTCACCACTTAACAATGAGCAGTTCTTC | CASSPLNNEQFF | many | TRBJ2-1 | . | TRBV18
TGTGCCAGCAGCGTAGCGGGAGGTGGAGAGACCCAGTACTTC | CASSVAGGGETQYF | . | TRBJ2-5 | TRBD2 | TRBV9
TGTGCCAGCTCAGCCACTAGCGGCTTTATGTACAATGAGCAGTTCTTC | CASSATSGFMYNEQFF | . | TRBJ2-1 | TRBD2 | TRBV18
TGCGCCAGCAGCTTAGGACAGGGGATTGTGGGGGAAAAACTGTTTTTT | CASSLGQGIVGEKLFF | . | TRBJ1-4 | TRBD1 | TRBV5-1
TGTGCCTGGAGTGTATGGTTCGACAGGGGTCACGAGCAGTACTTC | CAWSVWFDRGHEQYF | . | TRBJ2-7 | TRBD1 | TRBV30
TGCGCCAGCAGCCAAGGTCCTAGCGGGAGTAAAAACTACGAGCAGTACTTC | CASSQGPSGSKNYEQYF | . | TRBJ2-7 | TRBD2 | TRBV4-3
TGTGCCAGCAGCGTCGACAGCTTAAATTCACCCCTCCACTTT | CASSVDSLNSPLHF | . | TRBJ1-6 | . | TRBV7-9
TGTGCCAGCAGTTACCCCGACAGCCCCGAAAAACTGTTTTTT | CASSYPDSPEKLFF | . | TRBJ1-4 | . | TRBV6-5
TGCAGCGTTGAAGGTAGCGGGACGGCCGGGGAGCTGTTTTTT | CSVEGSGTAGELFF | few | TRBJ2-2 | TRBD2 | TRBV29-1
TGTGCCAGCAGTTTATACCCTTCAGGGAACACTGAAGCTTTCTTT | CASSLYPSGNTEAFF | once | TRBJ1-1 | . | TRBV28
TGTGCCAGCAGTGCAGGGAGGGAGACCCAGTACTTC | CASSAGRETQYF | . | TRBJ2-5 | . | TRBV2
TGCGCCAGCAGTATTACAGGGGGCCAAGAGACCCAGTACTTC | CASSITGGQETQYF | . | TRBJ2-5 | TRBD1 | TRBV5-1
TGTGCCAGCAGCTTGGTGCGGGGCCAGCCCCAGCATTTT | CASSLVRGQPQHF | . | TRBJ1-5 | . | TRBV5-8
TGTGCCAGCAGCTCACGGGACTACGCTTACAATGAGCAGTTCTTC | CASSSRDYAYNEQFF | . | TRBJ2-1 | TRBD2 | TRBV9
TGTGCCAGCAGCCAAAGCCCAAACCGGGAAAAACTGTTTTTT | CASSQSPNREKLFF | . | TRBJ1-4 | . | TRBV14
TGTGCCAGCAGCCAAGGAGGGGGAGATTTTTCGCGAGGCTACACCTTC | CASSQGGGDFSRGYTF | . | TRBJ1-2 | . | TRBV3-1/TRBV3-2
TGCGCCAGCAGCCCTAGCGGGAAGGTTGAGCAGTTCTTC | CASSPSGKVEQFF | . | TRBJ2-1 | TRBD2 | TRBV5-1
TGTGCCAGCAGCTCGACTAGCGGTACAGATACGCAGTATTTT | CASSSTSGTDTQYF | . | TRBJ2-3 | TRBD2 | TRBV7-3
TGTGCCAGCAGCTTAGTTGCGGGGGTATACAATGAGCAGTTCTTC | CASSLVAGVYNEQFF | . | TRBJ2-1 | TRBD2 | TRBV7-9
TGTGCCAGCAGCCGTTGGAGCGGGGGAGCCACCGGGGAGCTGTTTTTT | CASSRWSGGATGELFF | . | TRBJ2-2 | TRBD2 | TRBV3-1/TRBV3-2
TGTGCCACCAGCAGCAGGGGAGTCGAGCAGTACTTC | CATSSRGVEQYF | . | TRBJ2-7 | . | TRBV15
TGTGCCAGCAGTTACTCGAGTAGGGACACATACGAGCAGTACTTC | CASSYSSRDTYEQYF | . | TRBJ2-7 | . | TRBV6-2/TRBV6-3
TGTGCCAGCAGCTTACTGGCGGGAGGGCCTAGGACGGATGAGCAGTTCTTC | CASSLLAGGPRTDEQFF | . | TRBJ2-1 | TRBD2 | TRBV7-9
TGTGCCAGCAGTTACGACACTAGGACAGGGGGCGCGTTCTTGGGGACTGAAGCTTTCTTT | CASSYDTRTGGAFLGTEAFF | few | TRBJ1-1 | TRBD1 | TRBV6-2/TRBV6-3
TGTGCCAGCGGACGACAGGGAGGTCAGCCCCAGCATTTT | CASGRQGGQPQHF | once | TRBJ1-5 | TRBD1 | TRBV2
TGTGCCAGCAGCCGAAGCGGGAGAAACGACGAGCAGTACTTC | CASSRSGRNDEQYF | . | TRBJ2-7 | TRBD2 | TRBV5-4
TGTGCCAGCAGTTACCAGTTTAATGAAAAACTGTTTTTT | CASSYQFNEKLFF | . | TRBJ1-4 | . | TRBV6-5
TGCGCCAGCAGCTCCGGGACAGGGAGCTCCTACAATGAGCAGTTCTTC | CASSSGTGSSYNEQFF | . | TRBJ2-1 | TRBD1 | TRBV5-1
TGTGCCAGCACACCCCAGTTTAGCACAGATACGCAGTATTTT | CASTPQFSTDTQYF | once | TRBJ2-3 | . | TRBV7-2